These 20 T cell receptor beta chains were all obtained from the same sample, sequenced in a study of cytomegalovirus exposure and HLA in healthy donors. The study ran its PCR with 60 Vbeta and 13 Jbeta primers. Using immunoSEQ multiplex PCR, the repertoire was profiled, and TCRdb retains in-frame clones only, with some absent. The sample lists around 180,000 clones, roughly four fifths seen once, with approximately 1.8% in the top ten. The sample taken for sequencing was PBMCs. These TCRs come from a man between 18 and 29 years old in good health and CMV-seronegative.

This chain uses TRBV4-3 with TRBJ1-6; D call uncertain. CDR3 size: 14 residues. The germline V and J ends were trimmed by 0 bases and 7 bases, with 7 bases remaining between them. The germline V gene has CDR1 LGHNA and CDR2 YSLEER. The DNA of the CDR3 is TGCGCCAGCAGCCAAGACGGTTGGAATTCACCCCTCCACTTT. Translating it yields CASSQDGWNSPLHF.

Here the CDR3 DNA reads TGTGCCAGCTCACCGCGGGACAGTTCGAACACTGAAGCTTTCTTT. Translated: CASSPRDSSNTEAFF. V and J are TRBV18 and TRBJ1-1, with 7 bases matching TRBD1. Unmatched junction bases numbered 5, after V lost 3 bases and J lost 1 base. Germline CDR1 KGHSH, CDR2 LQKENI. There are 15 residues in the CDR3.

The rearrangement uses TRBV5-1 and TRBJ2-5; 14 nucleotides match TRBD2. This CDR3 has 18 amino acids. Trimming took 0 bases from V and 0 from J; bases not matched to a gene: 4. CDR1 and CDR2 from the germline V gene are SGHRS and YFSETQ. The CDR3, as DNA: TGCGCCAGCAGCTTGGATTGGACTAGCGGGGGGTACCAAGAGACCCAGTACTTC. Protein: CASSLDWTSGGYQETQYF.

This chain joins TRBV4-1 and TRBJ2-5, with D unclear. CDR1 and CDR2 from the germline V gene are MGHRA and YSYEKL. Trimming cost V 1 base and J 3 bases, with 12 bases left between them. This CDR3 spans 15 amino acids. CDR3 in DNA: TGCGCCAGCAGCCAAGGGCACGGGTTCGAAGAGACCCAGTACTTC. It encodes CASSQGHGFEETQYF.

This clone appeared a single time. The V call is TRBV7-9, the J call TRBJ2-2; the D gene is possibly TRBD1 (6 bases). The V end lost 0 bases, the J end lost 2 bases, and 19 bases lay between the germline ends. The germline CDR1 and CDR2 sequences are SEHNR and FQNEAQ (reference sequence). The CDR3 consists of 19 residues. This chain's CDR3 is CASSLAANPRGGNTGELFF. CDR3 bases: TGTGCCAGCAGCTTAGCTGCTAACCCGAGAGGGGGTAACACCGGGGAGCTGTTTTTT.

V is TRBV18 and J is TRBJ2-3; TRBD1 might be the D (6 bases). Germline values: CDR1 KGHSH, CDR2 LQKENI. Trimming took 2 bases from V and 6 from J, leaving 15 bases between them. The CDR3 runs 15 residues. The CDR3 coding sequence is TGTGCCAGCTCACCAAACAGGGCCATAGGGGATACGCAGTATTTT. Amino acid sequence: CASSPNRAIGDTQYF. The whole variable domain, remainder taken from reference TRBV18 and TRBJ2-3, is NAGVMQNPRHLVRRRGQEARLRCSPMKGHSHVYWYRQLPEEGLKFMVYLQKENIIDESGMPKERFSAEFPKEGPSILRIQQVVRGDSAAYFCASSPNRAIGDTQYFGPGTRLTVL.

This clone was counted a single time. The chain has TRBV14 and TRBJ2-5; D gene ambiguous. Germline values: CDR1 SGHDN, CDR2 FVKESK. The V gene lost 3 bases and the J gene lost 5 bases, with 4 bases spanning the gap. The CDR3 totals 11 residues. The CDR3 nucleotides are TGTGCCAGCAGCCATAGTGAGACCCAGTACTTC. Protein: CASSHSETQYF.

The CDR3 loop is CSVATGQGSYEQYF. The CDR3 DNA is TGCAGCGTTGCCACGGGACAGGGGTCCTACGAGCAGTACTTC. The chain employs TRBV29-1 and TRBJ2-7; 10 nucleotides line up with TRBD1. The CDR3 runs to 14 residues. The germline V gene encodes CDR1 SQVTM and CDR2 ANQGSEA. The V and J ends lost 4 bases and 1 base, in that order; junction bases with no gene match: 4.

This chain uses TRBV9 with TRBJ1-2, with D uncertain. Trimming removed 4 bases at V and 4 bases at J, with 17 bases between. Per the germline V gene, CDR1 is SGDLS and CDR2 is YYNGEE. This CDR3 comprises 15 residues. Written as DNA, the CDR3 is TGTGCCAGCAGCACAACCGATGGCAGAACCTATGGCTACACCTTC. This encodes CASSTTDGRTYGYTF.

The chain uses TRBV2 and TRBJ1-1, with a weak D call TRBD1 (6 bases). With 7 bases removed from V and 0 bases from J, the gap between germline ends came to 12 bases. The CDR3 is 14 amino acids. The V gene's germline CDR1 is SNHLY and CDR2 FYNNEI. The CDR3 sequence: CASIRGGLNTEAFF. The DNA of the CDR3 is TGTGCCAGCATTAGGGGGGGTCTGAACACTGAAGCTTTCTTT.

The chain joins TRBV6-6 to TRBJ2-7, with 9 bases identical to TRBD2. V dropped 0 bases and J dropped 5; count of bases not matched to a gene: 2. CDR3 length: 14 amino acids. Germline V CDR1 and CDR2: MNHNY, SVGAGI (reference sequence). The CDR3 reads CASSYSSGSHEQYF. In nucleotides, the CDR3 is TGTGCCAGCAGTTACTCTAGCGGGAGTCACGAGCAGTACTTC.

CDR3 DNA sequence: TGTGCCAGCAGTTTACGGGGGGGCTACAATGAGCAGTTCTTC. It translates to CASSLRGGYNEQFF. The chain is built from TRBV27 and TRBJ2-1; 8 bases are shared with TRBD2. Per the germline V gene, CDR1 is MNHEY and CDR2 is SMNVEV (reference sequence). The CDR3 consists of 14 residues. The trim removed 2 bases at V and 3 bases at J, leaving 0 bases unmatched.

This clone has more than one count but fewer than ten. The V call is TRBV9, the J call TRBJ1-4; D remains ambiguous. V lost 6 bases and J 0 bases, leaving 9 bases between the germline ends. CDR3 length equals 14 residues. CDR1 and CDR2 from the germline V gene are SGDLS and YYNGEE. Here the CDR3 reads CASNTQPTNEKLFF. CDR3 bases: TGTGCCAGCAACACACAGCCAACTAATGAAAAACTGTTTTTT.

The chain has TRBV7-2 and TRBJ1-6; 7 bases are shared with TRBD1. The CDR3 totals 15 residues. CDR1 and CDR2 (germline): SGHTA, FQGNSA. With V trimmed by 1 base and J by 6 bases, 3 bases remained unmatched. CDR3 sequence: CASSLVAGGNSPLHF. Written as DNA, the CDR3 is TGTGCCAGCAGCTTAGTCGCAGGGGGTAATTCACCCCTCCACTTT.

The genes are TRBV6-1 and TRBJ2-3, with D possibly matching TRBD2 (5 bases). Trimming removed 0 bases from V and 2 bases from J, with 12 bases in between. The CDR3 runs 16 residues. Germline V gives CDR1 MNHNS, CDR2 SASEGT. The CDR3 DNA reads as TGTGCCAGCAGTGAAGCGTCTAAGCGGCCCACAGATACGCAGTATTTT. It specifies CASSEASKRPTDTQYF.

The rearrangement links TRBV9 to TRBJ2-2; 11 bases are shared with TRBD2. Per germline, CDR1 SGDLS and CDR2 YYNGEE. This CDR3 has 15 amino acids. Trimming at V came to 4 bases and at J to 5 bases, leaving 4 bases not matched to a gene. CDR3 protein: CASSTSGSGTGELFF. The CDR3 DNA follows: TGTGCCAGCAGCACTAGCGGGAGTGGAACCGGGGAGCTGTTTTTT.

J is TRBJ2-7 and V is TRBV9, with 12 positions matching TRBD2. V gave up 1 base and J gave up 6 bases; unmatched junction bases: 2. Germline V lookup: CDR1 SGDLS, CDR2 YYNGEE. CDR3 size: 14 residues. DNA of the CDR3: TGTGCCAGCAGCGTAACTAGCGGGGGGACCGAGCAGTACTTC. Translating gives CASSVTSGGTEQYF.

This clone was recorded a few times. CDR3 in amino acids: CASSDQDSNQPQHF. The DNA for the CDR3 is TGTGCCAGCAGTGATCAGGATAGCAATCAGCCCCAGCATTTT. This chain connects TRBV2 to TRBJ1-5; D is undetermined. Germline values: CDR1 SNHLY, CDR2 FYNNEI. V gave up 3 bases and J gave up 0 bases, with 6 bases separating them. The CDR3 totals 14 residues.

This rearrangement joins TRBV19 to TRBJ2-5, with D tentatively TRBD1 (6 bases). Germline values: CDR1 LNHDA, CDR2 SQIVND (reference sequence). V was shortened by 3 bases and J by 5 bases, with 13 bases between the two germline ends. CDR3 size: 14 residues. The CDR3 nucleotides read TGTGCCAGTAGTATGGGTGGGGGCAGGGAGACCCAGTACTTC. Translation: CASSMGGGRETQYF.

V is TRBV6-6 and J is TRBJ2-3; D is perhaps TRBD2 (6 bases). This CDR3 is 12 amino acids long. The germline V and J ends were trimmed by 8 bases and 0 bases, with 6 bases remaining between them. Per the germline V gene, CDR1 is MNHNY and CDR2 is SVGAGI (reference sequence). The CDR3 nucleotides read TGTGCCAGCGGGACTAGCACAGATACGCAGTATTTT. Translated, it gives CASGTSTDTQYF.